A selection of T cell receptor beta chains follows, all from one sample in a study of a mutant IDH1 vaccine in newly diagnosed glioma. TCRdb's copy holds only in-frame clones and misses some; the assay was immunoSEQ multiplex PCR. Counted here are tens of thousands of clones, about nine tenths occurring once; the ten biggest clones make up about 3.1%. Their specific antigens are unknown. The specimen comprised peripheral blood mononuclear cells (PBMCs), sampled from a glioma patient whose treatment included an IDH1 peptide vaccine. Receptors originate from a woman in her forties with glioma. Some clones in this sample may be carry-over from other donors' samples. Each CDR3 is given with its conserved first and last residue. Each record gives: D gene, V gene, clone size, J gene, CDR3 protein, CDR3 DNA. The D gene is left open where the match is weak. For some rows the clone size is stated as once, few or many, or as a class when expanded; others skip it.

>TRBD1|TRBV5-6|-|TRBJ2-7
CASSLGQGAYEQYF
TGTGCCAGCAGCCTAGGACAGGGTGCCTACGAGCAGTACTTC
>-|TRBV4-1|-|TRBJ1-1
CASSQAQGIEAFF
TGCGCCAGCAGCCAAGCCCAAGGGATAGAAGCTTTCTTT
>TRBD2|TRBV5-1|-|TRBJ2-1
CASSSGLAGHEQFF
TGCGCCAGCAGCTCGGGACTAGCGGGGCATGAGCAGTTCTTC
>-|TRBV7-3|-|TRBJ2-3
CASSFWGGAEYTQYF
TGTGCCAGCAGCTTTTGGGGTGGGGCGGAGTATACGCAGTATTTT
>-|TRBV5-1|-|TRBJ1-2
CASSLVRRGANGYTF
TGCGCCAGCAGCTTGGTCCGTCGGGGGGCAAATGGCTACACCTTC
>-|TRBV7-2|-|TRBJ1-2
CASSLAPDPYGYTF
TGTGCCAGCAGCTTAGCCCCCGATCCCTATGGCTACACCTTC
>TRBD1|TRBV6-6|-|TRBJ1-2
CASIPGQGSSGYTF
TGTGCCAGCATTCCGGGACAGGGCTCTTCTGGCTACACCTTC
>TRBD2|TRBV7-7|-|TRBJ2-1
CASSLQAGVDEQFF
TGTGCTAGCAGCTTACAAGCGGGAGTCGATGAGCAGTTCTTC
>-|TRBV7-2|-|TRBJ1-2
CASSSTMDYGYTF
TGTGCCAGCAGCTCGACAATGGACTATGGCTACACCTTC
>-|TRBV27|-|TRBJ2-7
CASSPVTGSYEQYF
TGTGCCAGCAGTCCCGTGACAGGCTCCTACGAGCAGTACTTC
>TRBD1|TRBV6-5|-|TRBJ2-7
CASREQGRSPYEQYF
TGTGCCAGCAGGGAACAGGGGCGAAGTCCCTACGAGCAGTACTTC
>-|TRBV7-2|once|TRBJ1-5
CASSLEGGQPQHF
TGTGCCAGCAGCTTGGAGGGCGGGCAGCCCCAGCATTTT
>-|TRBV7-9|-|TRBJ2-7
CASSGYEQYF
TGTGCCAGCAGCGGGTACGAGCAGTACTTC
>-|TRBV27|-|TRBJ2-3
CASNLSGGRGDTQYF
TGTGCCAGCAACCTCTCGGGGGGCCGGGGGGATACGCAGTATTTT
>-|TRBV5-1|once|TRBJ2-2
CASRLGGTNTGELFF
TGCGCCAGCAGGCTCGGAGGAACGAACACCGGGGAGCTGTTTTTT
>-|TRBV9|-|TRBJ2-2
CASRSTGELFF
TGTGCCAGCAGGTCGACCGGGGAGCTGTTTTTT
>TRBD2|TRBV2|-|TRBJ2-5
CASMSGRGAETQYF
TGTGCCAGCATGAGCGGGAGGGGGGCGGAGACCCAGTACTTC
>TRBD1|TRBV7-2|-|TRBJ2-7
CASSRQGPYEQYF
TGTGCCAGCAGCCGACAGGGCCCCTACGAGCAGTACTTC
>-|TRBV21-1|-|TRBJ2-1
CASSRLDRGNEQFF
TGTGCCAGCAGCAGGTTGGACAGGGGTAATGAGCAGTTCTTC
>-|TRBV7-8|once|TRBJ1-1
CASSLPGSYTEAFF
TGTGCCAGCAGCTTACCCGGGTCGTACACTGAAGCTTTCTTT
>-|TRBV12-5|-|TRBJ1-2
CASGKEGGRYGYTF
TGTGCTAGTGGCAAAGAGGGGGGCCGATATGGCTACACCTTC
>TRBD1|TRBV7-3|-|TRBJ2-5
CASSNTGGAETQYF
TGTGCCAGCAGCAATACAGGGGGCGCGGAGACCCAGTACTTC
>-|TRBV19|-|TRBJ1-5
CASSTNSNQPQHF
TGTGCCAGTAGTACCAATAGCAATCAGCCCCAGCATTTT
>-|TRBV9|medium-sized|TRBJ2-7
CASSVENRPQEQYF
TGTGCCAGCAGCGTTGAGAACCGGCCTCAAGAGCAGTACTTC
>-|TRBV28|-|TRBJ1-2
CASSLGIWNSNYGYTF
TGTGCCAGCAGTTTAGGTATTTGGAATTCCAACTATGGCTACACCTTC
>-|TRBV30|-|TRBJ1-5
CAWRSGSNQPQHF
TGTGCCTGGAGAAGTGGGAGCAATCAGCCCCAGCATTTT
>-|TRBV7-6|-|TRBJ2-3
CASRPTGPGTDTQYF
TGTGCCAGCAGACCTACAGGGCCCGGCACAGATACGCAGTATTTT
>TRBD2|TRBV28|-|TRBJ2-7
CASTILREGSGYEQYF
TGTGCCAGCACTATTTTACGGGAGGGAAGCGGTTACGAGCAGTACTTC
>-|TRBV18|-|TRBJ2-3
CASSPLTGEATQYF
TGTGCCAGCTCACCACTGACCGGCGAGGCTACGCAGTATTTT
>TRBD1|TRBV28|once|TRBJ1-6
CAVPGQGVGSPLHF
TGTGCCGTCCCGGGACAGGGTGTGGGATCACCCCTCCACTTT
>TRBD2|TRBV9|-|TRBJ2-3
CASSPRIAGGGDTQYF
TGTGCCAGCAGCCCGCGTATAGCGGGGGGCGGGGATACGCAGTATTTT
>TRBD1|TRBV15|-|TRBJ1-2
CATSRDKGAVSYTF
TGTGCCACCAGCAGAGATAAGGGGGCGGTTAGCTACACCTTC
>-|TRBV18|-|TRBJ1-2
CASSPPEEVGYGYTF
TGTGCCAGCTCACCCCCCGAGGAAGTCGGCTATGGCTACACCTTC
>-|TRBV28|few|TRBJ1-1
CASLTLGGNTEAFF
TGTGCCAGCCTAACCTTAGGAGGGAACACTGAAGCTTTCTTT
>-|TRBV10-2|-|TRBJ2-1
CASAGGTKQFF
TGCGCCAGTGCTGGAGGGACAAAGCAGTTCTTC
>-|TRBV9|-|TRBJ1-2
CASSPRGNFYGYTF
TGTGCCAGCAGCCCCCGCGGGAATTTCTATGGCTACACCTTC
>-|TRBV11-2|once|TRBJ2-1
CASSHYSDGSSYNEQFF
TGTGCCAGCAGCCACTACTCGGACGGATCCTCCTACAATGAGCAGTTCTTC
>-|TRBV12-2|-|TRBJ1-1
CASRPHERTGGTLPEAFF
TGTGCAAGTCGCCCACATGAGAGGACAGGGGGCACCCTGCCTGAAGCTTTCTTT
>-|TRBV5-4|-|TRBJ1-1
CASSLGGRRDLEAFF
TGTGCCAGCAGCTTGGGAGGCAGAAGGGATTTGGAAGCTTTCTTT
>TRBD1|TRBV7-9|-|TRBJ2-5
CASSRQGAFEETQYF
TGTGCCAGCAGCCGCCAGGGGGCTTTCGAAGAGACCCAGTACTTC
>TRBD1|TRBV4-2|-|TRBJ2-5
CASSRDRAQETQYF
TGTGCCAGCAGTCGGGACAGAGCCCAAGAGACCCAGTACTTC
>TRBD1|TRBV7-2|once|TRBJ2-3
CASSLAGRGPTDTQYF
TGTGCCAGCAGCTTGGCCGGTAGGGGGCCCACAGATACGCAGTATTTT
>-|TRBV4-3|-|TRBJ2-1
CASSQEGRPYNEQFF
TGCGCCAGCAGCCAAGAGGGGCGGCCCTACAATGAGCAGTTCTTC
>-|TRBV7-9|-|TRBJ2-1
CASSPGHSPYNEQFF
TGTGCCAGCAGCCCAGGACACAGCCCATACAATGAGCAGTTCTTC
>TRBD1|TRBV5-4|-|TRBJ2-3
CASSPQGARTDTQYF
TGTGCCAGCAGCCCACAGGGGGCTAGGACAGATACGCAGTATTTT
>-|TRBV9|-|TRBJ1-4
CASSVAGADNEKLFF
TGTGCCAGCAGCGTAGCTGGGGCCGATAATGAAAAACTGTTTTTT
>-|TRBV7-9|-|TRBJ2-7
CASSPGPLKQYF
TGTGCCAGCAGCCCGGGACCGCTCAAGCAGTACTTC
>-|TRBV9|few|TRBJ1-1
CASSVGGGQRTEAFF
TGTGCCAGCAGCGTAGGAGGGGGTCAGAGGACTGAAGCTTTCTTT
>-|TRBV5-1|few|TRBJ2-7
CASSIRDGAYEQYF
TGCGCCAGCAGCATCCGGGACGGAGCCTACGAGCAGTACTTC
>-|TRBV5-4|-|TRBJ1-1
CASSLQGRDTEAFF
TGTGCCAGCAGCTTACAGGGTCGTGACACTGAAGCTTTCTTT
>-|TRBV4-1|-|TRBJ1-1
CASSQAQVMTEAFF
TGCGCCAGCAGCCAAGCTCAGGTGATGACTGAAGCTTTCTTT
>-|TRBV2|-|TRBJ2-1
CASWYKFLGDYNEQFF
TGTGCCAGCTGGTATAAGTTCCTAGGGGACTACAATGAGCAGTTCTTC
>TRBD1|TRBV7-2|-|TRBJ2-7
CASSLVQGVSYEQYF
TGTGCCAGCAGCTTAGTTCAGGGGGTTTCCTACGAGCAGTACTTC
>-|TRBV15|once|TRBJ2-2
CATSARPAGELFF
TGTGCCACCAGCGCCCGCCCTGCTGGGGAGCTGTTTTTT
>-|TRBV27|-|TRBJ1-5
CASSSLLGQPQHF
TGTGCCAGCAGTTCCCTCCTAGGGCAGCCCCAGCATTTT
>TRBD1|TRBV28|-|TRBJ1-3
CASSLGTGDGNTIYF
TGTGCCAGCAGTTTAGGGACAGGGGACGGAAACACCATATATTTT
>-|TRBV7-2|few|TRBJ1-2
CASNVRVGGYGYTF
TGTGCCAGCAACGTCCGGGTCGGGGGGTATGGCTACACCTTC
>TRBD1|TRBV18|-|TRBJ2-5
CASSPGQGVGGTQYF
TGTGCCAGCTCGCCGGGACAGGGTGTAGGCGGGACCCAGTACTTC
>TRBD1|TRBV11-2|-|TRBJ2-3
CASSLDQGTGGDTQYF
TGTGCCAGCAGCTTAGATCAGGGGACAGGGGGGGATACGCAGTATTTT